The 3 T cell receptor beta chains below were found in one sample sequenced in a study of control samples from healthy donors and cancer patients. TCRdb's table, derived via immunoSEQ multiplex PCR, lists solely in-frame clones and lacks some. Among around 70,000 clones listed, roughly 90% were seen once. Sequencing input: PBMCs. Every receptor here comes from a woman in her forties or fifties with colorectal cancer.

The chain links TRBV9 to TRBJ1-6, with D possibly TRBD1 on 5 matching bases. The length of the CDR3 is 14 residues. Germline CDR1 reads SGDLS; CDR2 reads YYNGEE. V lost 0 bases to trimming and J lost 9 bases, with 10 bases between them. The CDR3 protein is CASSVGQLFSPLHF. CDR3 bases: TGTGCCAGCAGCGTAGGACAGTTATTTTCACCCCTCCACTTT.

The chain combines TRBV12-5 with TRBJ1-4, with TRBD1 identical over 8 bases. The CDR3 sequence is 21 residues long. V trimming: 0 bases; J trimming: 0 bases; junction bases outside the gene matches: 15. Germline assignment: CDR1 LGHNT and CDR2 FRNRAP. The CDR3 sequence: CASGLVRLARGRLATNEKLFF. The CDR3 DNA follows: TGTGCTAGTGGTTTGGTACGACTGGCCAGGGGGCGACTTGCAACTAATGAAAAACTGTTTTTT. The entire variable domain, with the rest obtained from reference TRBV12-5 and TRBJ1-4, is as follows: DARVTQTPRHKVTEMGQEVTMRCQPILGHNTVFWYRQTMMQGLELLAYFRNRAPLDDSGMPKDRFSAEMPDATLATLKIQPSEPRDSAVYFCASGLVRLARGRLATNEKLFFGSGTQLSVL.

This clone has only a few counts. The chain joins TRBV6-2 or TRBV6-3 to TRBJ2-1; a weak D match, TRBD2 (5 bases). Germline assignment: CDR1 MNHEY and CDR2 SVGEGT. The CDR3 extends over 12 amino acids. The ends were cut back, 5 bases at V and 5 bases at J, with 7 bases in the middle. The CDR3 bases are TGTGCCAGCAGTAGAGGGAACAATGAGCAGTTCTTC. It translates to CASSRGNNEQFF.